This T cell receptor (beta chain) comes out of a study of PD-1 blockade in classical Hodgkin lymphoma. General study results and limits: Reports indicated that newly diagnosed patients had lower baseline TCR diversity than healthy donors did. Similar baseline diversity was found in complete responders and newly diagnosed patients. At C4D1, TCR diversity had climbed significantly for CD4+ cells, though not for CD8+ cells.

All trial patients relapsed after autologous stem cell transplantation. TCRdb keeps only in-frame clones here, not all; method: immunoSEQ multiplex PCR. The sample has tens of thousands of clones; 75% to 90% are singletons. Comments on this clone: Its target is not known.

Germline V gives CDR1 MNHNS, CDR2 SASEGT. The CDR3 sequence is 13 residues long. Trimming removed 5 bases from V and 4 bases from J, with 10 bases in between. The sequenced sample was peripheral blood mononuclear cells (PBMCs), obtained before the second cycle of nivolumab. The chain joins TRBV6-1 to TRBJ2-3; D not certain. The sequence was collected from a human donor with classical Hodgkin lymphoma. The CDR3 is CASSSYGPDTQYF. The CDR3 DNA sequence: TGTGCCAGCAGTAGCTACGGCCCAGATACGCAGTATTTT.